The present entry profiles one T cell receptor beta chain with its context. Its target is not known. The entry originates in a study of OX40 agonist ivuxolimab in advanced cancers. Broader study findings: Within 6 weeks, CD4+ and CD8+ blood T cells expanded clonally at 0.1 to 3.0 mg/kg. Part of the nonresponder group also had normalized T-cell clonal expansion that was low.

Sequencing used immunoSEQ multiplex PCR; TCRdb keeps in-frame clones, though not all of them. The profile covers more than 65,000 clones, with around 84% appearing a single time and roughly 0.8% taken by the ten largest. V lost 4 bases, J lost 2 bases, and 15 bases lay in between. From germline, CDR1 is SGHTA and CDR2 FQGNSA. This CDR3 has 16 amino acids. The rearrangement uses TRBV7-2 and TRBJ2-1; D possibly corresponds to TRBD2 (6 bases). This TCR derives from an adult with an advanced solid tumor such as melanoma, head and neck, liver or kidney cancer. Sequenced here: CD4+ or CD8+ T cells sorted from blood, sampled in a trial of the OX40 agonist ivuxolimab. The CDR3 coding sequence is TGTGCCAGCAGCTCCTCACGGGGGATCCCCTACAATGAGCAGTTCTTC. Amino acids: CASSSSRGIPYNEQFF.